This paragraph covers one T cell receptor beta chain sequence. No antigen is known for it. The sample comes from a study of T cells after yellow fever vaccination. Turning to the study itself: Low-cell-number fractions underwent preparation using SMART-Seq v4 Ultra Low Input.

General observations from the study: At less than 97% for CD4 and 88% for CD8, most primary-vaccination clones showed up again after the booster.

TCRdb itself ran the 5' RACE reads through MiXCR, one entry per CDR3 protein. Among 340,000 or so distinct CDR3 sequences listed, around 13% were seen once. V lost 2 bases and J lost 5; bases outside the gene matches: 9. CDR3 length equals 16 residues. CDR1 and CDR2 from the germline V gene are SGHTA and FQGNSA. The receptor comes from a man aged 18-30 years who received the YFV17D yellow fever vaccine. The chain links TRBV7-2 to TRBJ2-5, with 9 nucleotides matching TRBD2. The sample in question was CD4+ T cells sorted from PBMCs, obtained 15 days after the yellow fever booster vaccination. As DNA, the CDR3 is TGTGCCAGCAGCTTACTGGGCGGGGGGGCTCAGGAGACCCAGTACTTC. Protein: CASSLLGGGAQETQYF.